This T cell receptor beta chain was sequenced in a study of blood T cell repertoires in COVID-19. Study at large: Researchers got acute and convalescent COVID-19 samples from the United States, Italy and Spain.

Clones were read by immunoSEQ multiplex PCR, and TCRdb kept only the in-frame ones, dropping some. The data contain about 130,000 clones, about 70% of them singletons. The CDR3 runs to 16 residues. The germline V gene encodes CDR1 SGDLS and CDR2 YYNGEE. Trimming took 4 bases from V and 3 from J; bases not matched to a gene: 9. The clonotype comes from a woman in her seventies with acute or convalescent COVID-19. Sequenced: peripheral blood. This rearrangement joins TRBV9 to TRBJ2-3; 9 bases align to TRBD2. Here the CDR3 reads CASSLGGGGPTDTQYF. In DNA form, the CDR3 reads TGTGCCAGCAGCCTAGGCGGGGGGGGGCCGACAGATACGCAGTATTTT.